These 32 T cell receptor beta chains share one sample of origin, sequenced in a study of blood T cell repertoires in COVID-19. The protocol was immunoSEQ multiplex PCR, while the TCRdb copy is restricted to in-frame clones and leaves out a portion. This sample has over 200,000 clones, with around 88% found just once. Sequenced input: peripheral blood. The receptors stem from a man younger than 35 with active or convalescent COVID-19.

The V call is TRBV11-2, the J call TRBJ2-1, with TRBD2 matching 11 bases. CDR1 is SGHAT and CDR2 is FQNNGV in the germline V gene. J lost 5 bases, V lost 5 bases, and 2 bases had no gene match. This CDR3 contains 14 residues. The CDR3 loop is CASSKGLADNEQFF. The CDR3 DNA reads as TGTGCCAGCAGCAAGGGACTAGCGGACAATGAGCAGTTCTTC.

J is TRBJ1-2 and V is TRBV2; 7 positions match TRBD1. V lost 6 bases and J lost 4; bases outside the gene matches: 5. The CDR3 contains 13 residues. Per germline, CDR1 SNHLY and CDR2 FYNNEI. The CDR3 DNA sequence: TGTGCCAGCAGGGGGGGACAGTTCTATGGCTACACCTTC. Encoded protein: CASRGGQFYGYTF.

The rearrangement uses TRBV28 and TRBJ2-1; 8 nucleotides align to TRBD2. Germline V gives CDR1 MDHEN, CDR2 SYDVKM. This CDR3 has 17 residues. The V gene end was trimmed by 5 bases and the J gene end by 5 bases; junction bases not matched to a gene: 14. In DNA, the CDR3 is TGTGCCAGCAGTATACACCCGGGACTAGTCCTTAACAATGAGCAGTTCTTC. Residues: CASSIHPGLVLNNEQFF.

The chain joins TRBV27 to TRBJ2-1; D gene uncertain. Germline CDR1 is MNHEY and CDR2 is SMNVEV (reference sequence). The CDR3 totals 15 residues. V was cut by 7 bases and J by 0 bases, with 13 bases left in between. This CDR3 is CASKNAVGSYNEQFF. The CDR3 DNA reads TGTGCCAGCAAAAATGCGGTTGGCTCCTACAATGAGCAGTTCTTC.

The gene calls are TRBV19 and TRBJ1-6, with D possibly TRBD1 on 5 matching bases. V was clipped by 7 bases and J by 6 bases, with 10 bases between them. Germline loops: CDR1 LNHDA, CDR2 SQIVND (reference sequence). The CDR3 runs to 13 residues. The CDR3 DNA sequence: TGTGCCAGTATGGGGACTATTAATTCACCCCTCCACTTT. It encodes CASMGTINSPLHF.

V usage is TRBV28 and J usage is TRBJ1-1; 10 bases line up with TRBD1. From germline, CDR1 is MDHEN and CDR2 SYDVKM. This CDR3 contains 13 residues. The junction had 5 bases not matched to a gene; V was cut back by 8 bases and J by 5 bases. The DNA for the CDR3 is TGTGCCAGCTACCCGGGACAGGGGACTGAAGCTTTCTTT. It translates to CASYPGQGTEAFF. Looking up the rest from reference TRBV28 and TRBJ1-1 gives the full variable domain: DVKVTQSSRYLVKRTGEKVFLECVQDMDHENMFWYRQDPGLGLRLIYFSYDVKMKEKGDIPEGYSVSREKKERFSLILESASTNQTSMYLCASYPGQGTEAFFGQGTRLTVV.

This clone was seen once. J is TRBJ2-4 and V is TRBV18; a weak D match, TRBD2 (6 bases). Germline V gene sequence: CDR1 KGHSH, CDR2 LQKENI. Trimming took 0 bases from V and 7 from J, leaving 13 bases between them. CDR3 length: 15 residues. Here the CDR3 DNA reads TGTGCCAGCTCACCACCGGCCCGGGACTGGAACATTCAGTACTTC. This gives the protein CASSPPARDWNIQYF.

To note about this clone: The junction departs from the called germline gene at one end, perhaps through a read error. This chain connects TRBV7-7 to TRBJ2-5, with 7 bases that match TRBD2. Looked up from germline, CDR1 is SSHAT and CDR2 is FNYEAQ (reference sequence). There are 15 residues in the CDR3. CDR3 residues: CASSLDRGDQETQYF. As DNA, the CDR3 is TGTGCTAGCAGCTTAGATCGGGGGGATCAAGAGACCCAGTACTTC. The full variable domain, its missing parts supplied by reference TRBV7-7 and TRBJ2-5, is GAGVSQSPRYKVTKRGQDVTLRCDPISSHATLYWYQQALGQGPEFLTYFNYEAQPDKSGLPSDRFSAERPEGSISTLTIQRTEQRDSAMYRCASSLDRGDQETQYFGPGTRLLVL.

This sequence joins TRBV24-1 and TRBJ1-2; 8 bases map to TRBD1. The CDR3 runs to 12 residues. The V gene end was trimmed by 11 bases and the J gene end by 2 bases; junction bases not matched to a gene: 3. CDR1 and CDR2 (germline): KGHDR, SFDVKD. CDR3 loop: CASGQGNYGYTF. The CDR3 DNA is TGTGCCAGCGGACAGGGAAACTATGGCTACACCTTC.

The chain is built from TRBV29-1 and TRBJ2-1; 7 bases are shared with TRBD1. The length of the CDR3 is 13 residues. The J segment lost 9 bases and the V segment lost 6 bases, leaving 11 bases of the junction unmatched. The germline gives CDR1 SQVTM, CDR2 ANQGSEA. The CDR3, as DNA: TGCAGCGTCACCCGTACAGGGGTGGGTGAGCAGTTCTTC. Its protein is CSVTRTGVGEQFF.

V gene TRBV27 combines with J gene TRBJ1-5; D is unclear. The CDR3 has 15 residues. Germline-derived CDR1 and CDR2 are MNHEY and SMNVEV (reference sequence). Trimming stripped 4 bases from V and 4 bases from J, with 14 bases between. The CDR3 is CASSSPGEPNQPQHF. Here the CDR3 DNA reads TGTGCCAGCAGTTCCCCCGGGGAACCAAATCAGCCCCAGCATTTT.

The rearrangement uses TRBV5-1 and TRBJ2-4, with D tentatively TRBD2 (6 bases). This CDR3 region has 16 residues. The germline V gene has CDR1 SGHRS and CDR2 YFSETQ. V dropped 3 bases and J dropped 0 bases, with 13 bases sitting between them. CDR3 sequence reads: CASSSGLELAKNIQYF. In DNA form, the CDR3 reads TGCGCCAGCAGCTCGGGACTGGAACTAGCCAAAAACATTCAGTACTTC.

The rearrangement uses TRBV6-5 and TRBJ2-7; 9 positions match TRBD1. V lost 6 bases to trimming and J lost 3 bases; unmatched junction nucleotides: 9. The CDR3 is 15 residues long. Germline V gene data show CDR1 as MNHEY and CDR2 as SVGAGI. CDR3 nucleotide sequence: TGTGCCAGCAGGAAGGGAACGGGACAGGGCTACGAGCAGTACTTC. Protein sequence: CASRKGTGQGYEQYF.

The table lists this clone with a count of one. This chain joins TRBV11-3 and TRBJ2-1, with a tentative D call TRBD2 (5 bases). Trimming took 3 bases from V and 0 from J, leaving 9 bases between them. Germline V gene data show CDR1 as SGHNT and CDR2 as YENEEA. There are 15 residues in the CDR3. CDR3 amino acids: CASSFRGSSYNEQFF. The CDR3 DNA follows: TGTGCCAGCAGCTTCCGCGGGTCCTCCTACAATGAGCAGTTCTTC. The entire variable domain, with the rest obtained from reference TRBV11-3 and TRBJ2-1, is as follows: EAGVVQSPRYKIIEKKQPVAFWCNPISGHNTLYWYLQNLGQGPELLIRYENEEAVDDSQLPKDRFSAERLKGVDSTLKIQPAELGDSAVYLCASSFRGSSYNEQFFGPGTRLTVL.

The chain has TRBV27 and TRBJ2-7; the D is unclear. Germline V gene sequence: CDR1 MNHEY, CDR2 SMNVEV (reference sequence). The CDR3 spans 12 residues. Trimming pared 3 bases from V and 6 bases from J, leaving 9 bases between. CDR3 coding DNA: TGTGCCAGCAGTTTTTCAGGTGCCGAGCAGTACTTC. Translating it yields CASSFSGAEQYF.

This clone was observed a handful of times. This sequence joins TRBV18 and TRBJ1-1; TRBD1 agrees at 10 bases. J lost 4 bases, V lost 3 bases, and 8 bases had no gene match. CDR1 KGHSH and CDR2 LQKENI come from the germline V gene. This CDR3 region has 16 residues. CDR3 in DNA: TGTGCCAGCTCACCGGGGGACAGGGGCTTTGGCACTGAAGCTTTCTTT. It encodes CASSPGDRGFGTEAFF.

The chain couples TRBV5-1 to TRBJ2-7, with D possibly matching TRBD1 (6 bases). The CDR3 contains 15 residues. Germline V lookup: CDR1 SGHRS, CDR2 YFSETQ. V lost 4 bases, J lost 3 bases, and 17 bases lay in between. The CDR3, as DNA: TGCGCCAGCAGCGACAAGCAGGGGCAGAGCTACGAGCAGTACTTC. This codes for CASSDKQGQSYEQYF.

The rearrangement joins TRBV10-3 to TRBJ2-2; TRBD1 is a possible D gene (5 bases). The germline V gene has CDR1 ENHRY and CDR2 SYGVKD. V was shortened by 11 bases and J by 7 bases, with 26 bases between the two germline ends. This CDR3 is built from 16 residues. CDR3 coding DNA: TGTGCCTCCAACGATGGGGCTAGTTTGATTGGCGGGGAGCTGTTTTTT. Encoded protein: CASNDGASLIGGELFF.

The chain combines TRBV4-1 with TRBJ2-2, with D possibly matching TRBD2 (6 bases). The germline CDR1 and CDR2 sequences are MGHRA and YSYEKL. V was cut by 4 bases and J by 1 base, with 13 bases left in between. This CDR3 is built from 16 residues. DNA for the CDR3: TGCGCCAGCAGCCCAAGTCAGGGAGGGAACACCGGGGAGCTGTTTTTT. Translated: CASSPSQGGNTGELFF.

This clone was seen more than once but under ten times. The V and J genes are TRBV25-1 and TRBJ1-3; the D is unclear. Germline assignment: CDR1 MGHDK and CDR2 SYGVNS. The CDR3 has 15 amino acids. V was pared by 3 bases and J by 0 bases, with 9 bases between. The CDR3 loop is CASSDSGDSGNTIYF. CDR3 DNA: TGTGCCAGCAGTGACTCGGGTGACTCTGGAAACACCATATATTTT.

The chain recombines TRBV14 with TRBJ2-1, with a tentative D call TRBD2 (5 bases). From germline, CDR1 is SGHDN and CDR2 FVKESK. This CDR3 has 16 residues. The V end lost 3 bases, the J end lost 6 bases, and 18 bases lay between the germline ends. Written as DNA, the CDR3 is TGTGCCAGCAGCCAGGTGACGGTTCGTCGGGGCAATGAGCAGTTCTTC. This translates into CASSQVTVRRGNEQFF.

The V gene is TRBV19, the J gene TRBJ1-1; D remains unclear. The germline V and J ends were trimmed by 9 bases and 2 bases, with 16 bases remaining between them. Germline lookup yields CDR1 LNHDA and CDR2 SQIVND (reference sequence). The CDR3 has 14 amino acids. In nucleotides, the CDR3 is TGTGCCAGCCACCGAGGGCAGGCCAACACTGAAGCTTTCTTT. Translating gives CASHRGQANTEAFF.

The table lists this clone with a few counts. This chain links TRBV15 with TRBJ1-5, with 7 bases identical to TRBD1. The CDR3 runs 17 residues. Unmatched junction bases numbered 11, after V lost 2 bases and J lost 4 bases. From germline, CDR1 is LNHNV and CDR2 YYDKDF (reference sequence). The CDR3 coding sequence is TGTGCCACCAGCAGAACCTCCGGGACAGTAGGAAATCAGCCCCAGCATTTT. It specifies CATSRTSGTVGNQPQHF.

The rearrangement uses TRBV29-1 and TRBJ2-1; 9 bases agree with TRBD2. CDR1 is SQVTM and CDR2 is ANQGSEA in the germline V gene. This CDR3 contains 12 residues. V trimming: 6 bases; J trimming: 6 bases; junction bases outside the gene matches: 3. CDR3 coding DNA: TGCAGCGTAGCGGGAGGACGCAATGAGCAGTTCTTC. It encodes CSVAGGRNEQFF.

The CDR3 DNA reads as TGTGCCACCAGCAGGATCACACAGGGTAGAAGGGCGAATGAGCAGTTCTTC. Translating it yields CATSRITQGRRANEQFF. The V call is TRBV15, the J call TRBJ2-1, with a possible D match to TRBD1 (6 bases). The CDR3 runs to 17 residues. The V and J ends lost 3 bases and 7 bases respectively, with 22 bases between them. The V gene's germline CDR1 is LNHNV and CDR2 YYDKDF (reference sequence).

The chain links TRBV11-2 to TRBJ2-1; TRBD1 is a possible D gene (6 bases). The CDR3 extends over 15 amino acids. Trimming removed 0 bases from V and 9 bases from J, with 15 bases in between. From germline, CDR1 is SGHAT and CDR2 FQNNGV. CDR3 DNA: TGTGCCAGCAGCTTAGATGTGGGACCAGGGGTTGAGCAGTTCTTC. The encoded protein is CASSLDVGPGVEQFF.

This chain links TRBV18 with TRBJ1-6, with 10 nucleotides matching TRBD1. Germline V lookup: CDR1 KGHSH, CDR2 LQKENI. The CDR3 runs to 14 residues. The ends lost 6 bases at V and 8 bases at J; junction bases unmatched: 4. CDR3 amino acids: CASSQGTGDSPLHF. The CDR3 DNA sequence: TGTGCCAGCTCCCAAGGGACAGGGGATTCACCCCTCCACTTT.

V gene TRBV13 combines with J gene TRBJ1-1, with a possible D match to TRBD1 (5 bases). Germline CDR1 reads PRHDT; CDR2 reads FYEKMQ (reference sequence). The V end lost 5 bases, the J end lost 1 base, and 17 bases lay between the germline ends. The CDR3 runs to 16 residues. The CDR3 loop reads CASSPSGDRRNTEAFF. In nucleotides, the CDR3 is TGTGCCAGCAGCCCCAGCGGGGACCGACGGAACACTGAAGCTTTCTTT.

The CDR3 loop reads CASSLAFTGDSPLHF. The CDR3 DNA is TGTGCCAGCAGCTTAGCGTTCACAGGGGATTCACCCCTCCACTTT. The chain links TRBV7-8 to TRBJ1-6, with 7 bases that match TRBD1. Germline V gene data show CDR1 as SGHVS and CDR2 as FQNEAQ. CDR3 length equals 15 residues. V dropped 0 bases and J dropped 8; count of bases not matched to a gene: 4. Supplemented by reference TRBV7-8 and TRBJ1-6, the full variable domain reads GAGVSQSPRYKVAKRGQDVALRCDPISGHVSLFWYQQALGQGPEFLTYFQNEAQLDKSGLPSDRFFAERPEGSVSTLKIQRTQQEDSAVYLCASSLAFTGDSPLHFGNGTRLTVT.

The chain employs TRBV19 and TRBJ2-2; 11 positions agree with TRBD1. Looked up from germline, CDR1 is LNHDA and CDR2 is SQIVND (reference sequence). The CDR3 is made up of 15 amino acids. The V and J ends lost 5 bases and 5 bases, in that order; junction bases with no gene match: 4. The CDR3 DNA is TGTGCCAGTAGTTTCGGGACAGGGGGAACCGGGGAGCTGTTTTTT. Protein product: CASSFGTGGTGELFF. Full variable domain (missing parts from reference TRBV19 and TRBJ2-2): DGGITQSPKYLFRKEGQNVTLSCEQNLNHDAMYWYRQDPGQGLRLIYYSQIVNDFQKGDIAEGYSVSREKKESFPLTVTSAQKNPTAFYLCASSFGTGGTGELFFGEGSRLTVL.

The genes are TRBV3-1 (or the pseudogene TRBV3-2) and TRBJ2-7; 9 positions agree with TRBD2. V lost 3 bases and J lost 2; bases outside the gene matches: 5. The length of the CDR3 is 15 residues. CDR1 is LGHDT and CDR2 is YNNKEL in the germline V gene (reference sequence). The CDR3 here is CASSQGGRATYEQYF. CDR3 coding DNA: TGTGCCAGCAGCCAGGGCGGGAGGGCGACCTACGAGCAGTACTTC.

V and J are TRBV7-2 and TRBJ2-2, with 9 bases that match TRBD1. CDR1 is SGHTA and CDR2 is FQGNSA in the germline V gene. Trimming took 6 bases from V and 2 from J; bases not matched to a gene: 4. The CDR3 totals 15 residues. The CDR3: CASRGQGTNTGELFF. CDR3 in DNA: TGTGCCAGCAGGGGACAGGGTACAAACACCGGGGAGCTGTTTTTT.